The rows below give T cell receptor beta chains drawn from one sample of a study of cytomegalovirus exposure and HLA in healthy donors. The assay was immunoSEQ multiplex PCR, and TCRdb's table has in-frame clones only and misses some. The table records 85,000 to 100,000 clones, roughly 75% of them present only once. The sample was PBMCs. These receptors came from a man younger than 40 in good health and CMV-seronegative. The conserved cysteine and the conserved F or W are not part of the CDR3 here. Fields, in order: J gene, clone size, D gene, V gene, CDR3 protein. D genes are given only for firm matches. Size values are once, few and many counts, or a class for expanded clones, and some rows have none.

j_gene: TRBJ1-5; abundance: NA; d_gene: NA; v_gene: TRBV6-5; CDR3aa: ASSSRTVNGNQPQH
j_gene: TRBJ1-1; abundance: NA; d_gene: NA; v_gene: TRBV15; CDR3aa: ATSPSRVNTEAF
j_gene: TRBJ2-3; abundance: NA; d_gene: NA; v_gene: TRBV5-1; CDR3aa: ASCDTGSTDTQY
j_gene: TRBJ1-5; abundance: few; d_gene: TRBD1; v_gene: TRBV6-5; CDR3aa: ASRRSGGWGQPQH
j_gene: TRBJ1-4; abundance: few; d_gene: NA; v_gene: TRBV5-1; CDR3aa: ASSLFSDEKLF
j_gene: TRBJ2-2; abundance: NA; d_gene: TRBD1; v_gene: TRBV9; CDR3aa: ASSVTGTGATGELF
j_gene: TRBJ1-2; abundance: NA; d_gene: TRBD1; v_gene: TRBV28; CDR3aa: ASSPGGGYT
j_gene: TRBJ1-3; abundance: few; d_gene: TRBD1; v_gene: TRBV10-3; CDR3aa: AISEVDRAEGNTIY
j_gene: TRBJ1-1; abundance: few; d_gene: NA; v_gene: TRBV6-4; CDR3aa: ASSDSPLTASKLMNTEAF
j_gene: TRBJ2-1; abundance: NA; d_gene: TRBD2; v_gene: TRBV5-1; CDR3aa: ASSFGLADSSYNEQF
j_gene: TRBJ1-2; abundance: NA; d_gene: TRBD1; v_gene: TRBV7-9; CDR3aa: ASSQGTGVVGYGYT
j_gene: TRBJ1-1; abundance: NA; d_gene: NA; v_gene: TRBV9; CDR3aa: ASSVDQGLTEAF
j_gene: TRBJ1-3; abundance: NA; d_gene: NA; v_gene: TRBV4-2; CDR3aa: ASRVAGYGNTIY
j_gene: TRBJ2-7; abundance: few; d_gene: NA; v_gene: TRBV6-1; CDR3aa: ASSGGEDASYEQY
j_gene: TRBJ1-1; abundance: NA; d_gene: NA; v_gene: TRBV6-5; CDR3aa: ASMVRGNTEAF
j_gene: TRBJ1-1; abundance: NA; d_gene: NA; v_gene: TRBV28; CDR3aa: ASSLYRGTMNTEAF
j_gene: TRBJ1-6; abundance: NA; d_gene: TRBD1; v_gene: TRBV30; CDR3aa: AWSGTANNSPLH
j_gene: TRBJ1-3; abundance: NA; d_gene: NA; v_gene: TRBV6-6; CDR3aa: ASTLGHPPGNTIY
j_gene: TRBJ1-1; abundance: NA; d_gene: NA; v_gene: TRBV7-9; CDR3aa: ASSPGGRAEAF